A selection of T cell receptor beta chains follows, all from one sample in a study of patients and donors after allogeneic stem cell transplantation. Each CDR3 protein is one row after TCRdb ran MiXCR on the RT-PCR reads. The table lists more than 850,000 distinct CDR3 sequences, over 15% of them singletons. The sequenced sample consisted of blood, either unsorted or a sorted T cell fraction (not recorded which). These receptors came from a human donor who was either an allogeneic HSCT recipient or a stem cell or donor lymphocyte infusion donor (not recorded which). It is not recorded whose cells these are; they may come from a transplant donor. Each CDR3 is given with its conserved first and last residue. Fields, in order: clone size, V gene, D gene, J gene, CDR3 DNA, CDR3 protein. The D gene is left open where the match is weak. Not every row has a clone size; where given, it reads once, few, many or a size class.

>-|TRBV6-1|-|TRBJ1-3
TGTGCCAGCAGCCATTTGACCGTCAGCTCTGGAAACACCATATATTTT
CASSHLTVSSGNTIYF
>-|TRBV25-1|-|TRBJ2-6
TGTGCCAGCAGTGCCAGGGGAACTGGGGCCAACGTCCTGACTTTC
CASSARGTGANVLTF
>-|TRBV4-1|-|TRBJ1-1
TGCGCCAGCAGCCAACAGATCCTGAACACTGAAGCTTTCTTT
CASSQQILNTEAFF
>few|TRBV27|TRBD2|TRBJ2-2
TGTGCCAGCAGTTCCCGCGGGAGGGACGGGACCGGGGAGCTGTTTTTT
CASSSRGRDGTGELFF
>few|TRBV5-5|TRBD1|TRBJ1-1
TGTGCCAGCAGCTTTATCAGGGGGGGCACTGAAGCTTTCTTT
CASSFIRGGTEAFF
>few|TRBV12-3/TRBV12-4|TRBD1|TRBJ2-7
TGTGCCAGCAGTCCAGGGGGACAGGGAGCCTACGAGCAGTACTTC
CASSPGGQGAYEQYF
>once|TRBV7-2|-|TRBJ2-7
TGTGCCAGCAGCTTGGGCCTTTGGGCCTACGAGCAGTACTTC
CASSLGLWAYEQYF
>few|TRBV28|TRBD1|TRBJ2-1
TGTGCCAGCACTCAGGGGCAGGGGGACAATGAGCAGTTCTTC
CASTQGQGDNEQFF
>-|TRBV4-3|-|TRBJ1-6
TGCGCCAGCAGCCAGAAAATCGATTCACCCCTCCACTTT
CASSQKIDSPLHF
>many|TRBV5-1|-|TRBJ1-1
TGTGCCAGCAGCTTAGTGGGGACTGAAGCTTTCTTT
CASSLVGTEAFF
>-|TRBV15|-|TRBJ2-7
TGTGCCACCAGCGAAATCCGGGACAACTACGAGCAGTACTTC
CATSEIRDNYEQYF
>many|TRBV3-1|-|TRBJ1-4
TGTGCCAGCAGCCAAGAACGGGGCGAAGAAAAGCCGAATGAAAAACTGTTTTTT
CASSQERGEEKPNEKLFF
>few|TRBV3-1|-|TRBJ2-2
TGTGCCAGCAGCCAAGTTCCAGGGAGTGGGGAGCTGTTTTTT
CASSQVPGSGELFF
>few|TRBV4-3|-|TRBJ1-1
TGCGCCAGCAGCCAAGAGCGTCAGAGGAACACTGAAGCTTTCTTT
CASSQERQRNTEAFF
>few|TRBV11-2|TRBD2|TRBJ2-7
TGTGCCAGCAGCTTGGGTCCCGGGACTAGCGTCTACGAGCAGTACTTC
CASSLGPGTSVYEQYF
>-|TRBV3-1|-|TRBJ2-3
TGTGCCAGCAGCCAAGGGTTGCGGGAAGGCACAGATACGCAGTATTTT
CASSQGLREGTDTQYF